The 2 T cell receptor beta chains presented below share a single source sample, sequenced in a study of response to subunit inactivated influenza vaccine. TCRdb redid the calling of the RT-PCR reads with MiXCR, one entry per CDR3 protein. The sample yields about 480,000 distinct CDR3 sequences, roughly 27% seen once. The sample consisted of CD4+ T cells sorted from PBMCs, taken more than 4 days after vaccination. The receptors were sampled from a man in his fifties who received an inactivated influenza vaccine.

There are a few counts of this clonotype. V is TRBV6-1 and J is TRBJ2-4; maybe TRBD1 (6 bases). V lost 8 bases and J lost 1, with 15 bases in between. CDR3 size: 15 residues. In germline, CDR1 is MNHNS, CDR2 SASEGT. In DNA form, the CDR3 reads TGTGCCAGCGGAATAATGACAGGCGCCAAAAACATTCAGTACTTC. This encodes CASGIMTGAKNIQYF.

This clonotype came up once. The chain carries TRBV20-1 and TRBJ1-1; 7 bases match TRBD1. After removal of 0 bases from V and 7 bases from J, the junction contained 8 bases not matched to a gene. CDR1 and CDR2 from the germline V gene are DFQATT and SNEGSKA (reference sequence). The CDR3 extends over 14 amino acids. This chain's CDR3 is CSAREATGIGEAFF. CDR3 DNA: TGCAGTGCTAGAGAAGCGACAGGGATTGGTGAAGCTTTCTTT.